One and the same sample provided the 13 T cell receptor beta chains below, sequenced in a study of T cells in narcolepsy. Some clones are missing from TCRdb's copy, which holds only in-frame ones; the method was immunoSEQ multiplex PCR. Of roughly 25,000 clones listed, 65% to 90% are singletons. The sequencing input was memory (CD45RA-) CD4+ T cells from blood. Receptors originate from a human donor in good health.

V gene TRBV25-1 combines with J gene TRBJ1-4, with D possibly TRBD1 on 6 matching bases. This CDR3 spans 16 amino acids. V was clipped by 3 bases and J by 3 bases, with 14 bases between them. The germline CDR1 and CDR2 sequences are MGHDK and SYGVNS. DNA of the CDR3: TGTGCCAGCAGTGAGACGAGGGGGAGGGCTAATGAAAAACTGTTTTTT. It codes for CASSETRGRANEKLFF.

The chain carries TRBV11-3 and TRBJ2-2; 7 positions agree with TRBD2. The CDR3 is 13 amino acids. V was pared by 4 bases and J by 6 bases, with 2 bases of the junction left unmatched. CDR1 and CDR2 from the germline V gene are SGHNT and YENEEA. The CDR3 nucleotides are TGTGCCAGCAGCTCCCGGGGGGCCGGGGAGCTGTTTTTT. It translates to CASSSRGAGELFF. Combining the CDR3 with reference TRBV11-3 and TRBJ2-2 gives the whole variable domain EAGVVQSPRYKIIEKKQPVAFWCNPISGHNTLYWYLQNLGQGPELLIRYENEEAVDDSQLPKDRFSAERLKGVDSTLKIQPAELGDSAVYLCASSSRGAGELFFGEGSRLTVL.

The chain carries TRBV7-9 and TRBJ2-2; 8 positions agree with TRBD2. V was clipped by 7 bases and J by 2 bases; unmatched bases: 9. The CDR3 extends over 16 amino acids. Germline CDR1 and CDR2: SEHNR and FQNEAQ (reference sequence). CDR3 sequence: CASTEGLAVNTGELFF. The CDR3 coding sequence is TGTGCCAGCACCGAAGGACTAGCAGTTAACACCGGGGAGCTGTTTTTT.

The chain employs TRBV5-6 and TRBJ2-3; 15 bases align to TRBD2. Germline V CDR1 and CDR2: SGHDT, YYEEEE. The CDR3 totals 17 residues. Unmatched junction bases numbered 9, after V lost 7 bases and J lost 3 bases. The CDR3 DNA sequence: TGTGCCAGCGCTTGGACTAGCGGGAGGGCCATGACAGATACGCAGTATTTT. Translation gives CASAWTSGRAMTDTQYF.

The rearrangement uses TRBV5-1 and TRBJ2-5, with D possibly being TRBD2 (5 bases). Per the germline V gene, CDR1 is SGHRS and CDR2 is YFSETQ. This CDR3 is 14 amino acids long. V was pared by 3 bases and J by 0 bases, with 9 bases between. The CDR3 sequence is CASSSGRHQETQYF. CDR3 DNA sequence: TGCGCCAGCAGCTCTGGGAGACACCAAGAGACCCAGTACTTC.

This clone was observed a single time. The chain employs TRBV28 and TRBJ1-1, with no clear D. Trimming took 4 bases from V and 5 from J, leaving 14 bases between them. The germline gives CDR1 MDHEN, CDR2 SYDVKM. The CDR3 is 14 amino acids. The CDR3 sequence: CASSYYSLETEAFF. The DNA for the CDR3 is TGTGCCAGCAGTTACTACAGCTTGGAGACTGAAGCTTTCTTT.

In DNA form, the CDR3 reads TGTGCCAGCAGCTACACAGGGCGGGGGGAGACCCAGTACTTC. This encodes CASSYTGRGETQYF. V is TRBV9 and J is TRBJ2-5; D may be TRBD2 (7 bases). Trimming removed 4 bases at V and 5 bases at J, with 15 bases between. Germline values: CDR1 SGDLS, CDR2 YYNGEE. The CDR3 has 14 amino acids.

This clone appeared once. The chain combines TRBV15 with TRBJ1-5; a weak D match, TRBD1 (5 bases). V lost 6 bases and J lost 1, with 19 bases in between. CDR3 size: 17 residues. Germline CDR1 is LNHNV and CDR2 is YYDKDF (reference sequence). CDR3 in amino acids: CATRKSSGRGSNQPQHF. CDR3 sequence (DNA): TGTGCCACCAGAAAGAGCTCGGGGCGCGGAAGCAATCAGCCCCAGCATTTT.

The V and J genes are TRBV28 and TRBJ1-1, with D unresolved. Germline CDR1 is MDHEN and CDR2 is SYDVKM. Trimming pared 3 bases from V and 0 bases from J, leaving 11 bases between. The CDR3 spans 15 residues. DNA for the CDR3: TGTGCCAGCAGTTTCAACAGACTCATGAACACTGAAGCTTTCTTT. The encoded protein is CASSFNRLMNTEAFF. Complete variable domain (other parts from reference TRBV28 and TRBJ1-1): DVKVTQSSRYLVKRTGEKVFLECVQDMDHENMFWYRQDPGLGLRLIYFSYDVKMKEKGDIPEGYSVSREKKERFSLILESASTNQTSMYLCASSFNRLMNTEAFFGQGTRLTVV.

In this sample, this clone turned up once. An end of the junction differs from the germline gene, which may be a read error. The CDR3 is CDISVFQGGNQPQHF. DNA of the CDR3: TGTGACATCAGTGTGTTTCAGGGGGGGAATCAGCCCCAGCATTTT. The V call is TRBV10-3, the J call TRBJ1-5; 7 bases fit TRBD1. This CDR3 has 15 amino acids. Germline lookup yields CDR1 ENHRY and CDR2 SYGVKD.

This clone was seen a handful of times. CDR3 nucleotides: TGCACCAGCAGCCAAAAAAGGGTCCCTTTTAGCAATCAGCCCCAGCATTTT. It translates to CTSSQKRVPFSNQPQHF. The rearrangement uses TRBV1 and TRBJ1-5. TRBV1 is noted as a pseudogene. There are 17 residues in the CDR3.

This sequence joins TRBV28 and TRBJ1-4; a weak D match, TRBD1 (6 bases). Trimming removed 5 bases at V and 10 bases at J, with 20 bases between. This CDR3 is built from 15 residues. Germline lookup yields CDR1 MDHEN and CDR2 SYDVKM. The CDR3 region has the DNA TGTGCCAGCAGTCCGCAGACAGAGGGGGTCGGAAAACTGTTTTTT. Translating gives CASSPQTEGVGKLFF.

The rearrangement links TRBV11-2 to TRBJ1-1; no clear D. The CDR3 is 13 amino acids. The V gene lost 3 bases and the J gene lost 3 bases, with 8 bases spanning the gap. Germline lookup yields CDR1 SGHAT and CDR2 FQNNGV. The CDR3 DNA is TGTGCCAGCAGCTTGGGCCTGGACACTGAAGCTTTCTTT. This translates into CASSLGLDTEAFF. Filled out from reference TRBV11-2 and TRBJ1-1, the complete variable domain reads EAGVAQSPRYKIIEKRQSVAFWCNPISGHATLYWYQQILGQGPKLLIQFQNNGVVDDSQLPKDRFSAERLKGVDSTLKIQPAKLEDSAVYLCASSLGLDTEAFFGQGTRLTVV.